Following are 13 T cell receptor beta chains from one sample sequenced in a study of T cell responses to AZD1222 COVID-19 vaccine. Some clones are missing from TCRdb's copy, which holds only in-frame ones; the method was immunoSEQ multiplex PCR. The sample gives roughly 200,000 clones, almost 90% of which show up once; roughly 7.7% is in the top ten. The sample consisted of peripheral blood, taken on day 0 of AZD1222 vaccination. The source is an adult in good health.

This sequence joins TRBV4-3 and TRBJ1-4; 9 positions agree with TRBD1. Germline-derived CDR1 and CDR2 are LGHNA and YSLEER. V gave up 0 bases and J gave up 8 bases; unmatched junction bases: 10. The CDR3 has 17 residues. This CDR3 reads CASSQDGAGTGSEKLFF. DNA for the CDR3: TGCGCCAGCAGCCAAGATGGGGCGGGGACAGGGAGCGAAAAACTGTTTTTT.

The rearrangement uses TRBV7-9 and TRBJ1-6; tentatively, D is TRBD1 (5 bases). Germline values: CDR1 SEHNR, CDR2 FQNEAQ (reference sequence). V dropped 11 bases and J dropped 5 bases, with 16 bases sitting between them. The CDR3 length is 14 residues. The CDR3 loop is CALAWGGDNSPLHF. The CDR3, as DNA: TGTGCCCTGGCGTGGGGAGGGGATAATTCACCCCTCCACTTT.

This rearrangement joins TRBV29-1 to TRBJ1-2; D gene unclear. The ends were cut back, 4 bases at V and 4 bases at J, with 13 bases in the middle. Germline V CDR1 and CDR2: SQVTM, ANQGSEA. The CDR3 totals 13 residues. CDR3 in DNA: TGCAGCGTTGTAGCCCAACGGGGCTATGGCTACACCTTC. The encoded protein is CSVVAQRGYGYTF.

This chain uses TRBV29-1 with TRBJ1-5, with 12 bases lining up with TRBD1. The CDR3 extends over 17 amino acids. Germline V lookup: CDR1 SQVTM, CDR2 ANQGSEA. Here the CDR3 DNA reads TGCAACCCGGGGGACAGGGGGCGCGGGTATAGCAATCAGCCCCAGCATTTT. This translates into CNPGDRGRGYSNQPQHF. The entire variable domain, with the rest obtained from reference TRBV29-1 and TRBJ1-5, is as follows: SAVISQKPSRDICQRGTSLTIQCQVDSQVTMMFWYRQQPGQSLTLIATANQGSEATYESGFVIDKFPISRPNLTFSTLTVSNMSPEDSSIYLCNPGDRGRGYSNQPQHFGDGTRLSIL.

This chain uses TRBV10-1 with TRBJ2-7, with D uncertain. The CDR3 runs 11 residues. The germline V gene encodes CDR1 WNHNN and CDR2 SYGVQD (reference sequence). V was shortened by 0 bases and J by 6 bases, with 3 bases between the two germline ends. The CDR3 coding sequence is TGCGCCAGCAGTGAGTCCACCGAGCAGTACTTC. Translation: CASSESTEQYF.

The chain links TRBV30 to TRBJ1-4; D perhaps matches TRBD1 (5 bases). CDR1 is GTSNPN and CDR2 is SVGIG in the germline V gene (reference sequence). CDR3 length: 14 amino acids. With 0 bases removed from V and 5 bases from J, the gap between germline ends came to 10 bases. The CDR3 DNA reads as TGTGCCTGGAGTGTGAGACAGCAGAATGAAAAACTGTTTTTT. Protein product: CAWSVRQQNEKLFF.

In nucleotides, the CDR3 is TGTGCCAGCAGCTTAGGTCCCCCCCAAGAGACCCAGTACTTC. Residues: CASSLGPPQETQYF. The chain uses TRBV7-7 and TRBJ2-5; the D is unclear. CDR3 length equals 14 residues. The V end lost 1 base, the J end lost 1 base, and 7 bases lay between the germline ends. Germline V gene data show CDR1 as SSHAT and CDR2 as FNYEAQ (reference sequence).

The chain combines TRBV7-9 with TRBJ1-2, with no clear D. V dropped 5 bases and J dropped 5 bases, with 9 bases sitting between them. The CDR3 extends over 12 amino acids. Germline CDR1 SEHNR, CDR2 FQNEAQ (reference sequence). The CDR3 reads CASSPGPYGYTF. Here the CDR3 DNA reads TGTGCCAGCAGCCCGGGCCCTTATGGCTACACCTTC.

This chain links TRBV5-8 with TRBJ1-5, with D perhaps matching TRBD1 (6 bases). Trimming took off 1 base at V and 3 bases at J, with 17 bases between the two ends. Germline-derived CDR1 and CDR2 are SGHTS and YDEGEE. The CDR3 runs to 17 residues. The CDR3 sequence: CASSLWVQGSNNQPQHF. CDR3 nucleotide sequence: TGTGCCAGCAGCTTGTGGGTTCAGGGGAGCAACAATCAGCCCCAGCATTTT.

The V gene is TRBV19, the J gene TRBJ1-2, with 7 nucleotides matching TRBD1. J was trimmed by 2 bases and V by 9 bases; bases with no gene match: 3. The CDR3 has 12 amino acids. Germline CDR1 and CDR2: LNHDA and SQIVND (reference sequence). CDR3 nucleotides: TGTGCCAGCCAGGGACAGAACTATGGCTACACCTTC. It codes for CASQGQNYGYTF.

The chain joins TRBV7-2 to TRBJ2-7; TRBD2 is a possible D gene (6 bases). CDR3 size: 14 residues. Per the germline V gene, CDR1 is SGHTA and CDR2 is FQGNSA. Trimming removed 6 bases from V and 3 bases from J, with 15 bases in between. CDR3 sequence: CASRWGVFNYEQYF. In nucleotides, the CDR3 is TGTGCCAGCAGGTGGGGGGTCTTCAACTACGAGCAGTACTTC.

The DNA for the CDR3 is TGTGCCAGCAGACGGACCGCTAGCTCCTACGAGCAGTACTTC. Its translation is CASRRTASSYEQYF. This chain uses TRBV6-5 with TRBJ2-7; D not certain. This CDR3 has 14 residues. Trimming took 6 bases from V and 0 from J, leaving 12 bases between them. Germline V gives CDR1 MNHEY, CDR2 SVGAGI.

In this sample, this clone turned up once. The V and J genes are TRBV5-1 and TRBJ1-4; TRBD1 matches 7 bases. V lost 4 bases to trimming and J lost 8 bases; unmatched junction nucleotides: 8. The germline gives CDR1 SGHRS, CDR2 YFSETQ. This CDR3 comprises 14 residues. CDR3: CASSADRVGEKLFF. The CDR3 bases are TGCGCCAGCAGCGCCGACAGGGTGGGGGAAAAACTGTTTTTT.